Below are 22 T cell receptor beta chains sequenced from a single sample in a study of cytomegalovirus exposure and HLA in healthy donors. Assay: immunoSEQ multiplex PCR; the TCRdb copy retains only in-frame clones and omits some. This sample has around 120,000 clones, with approximately 86% found just once. Sequenced sample: PBMCs. The receptor set was obtained from a man in his late teens or twenties in good health and CMV-seropositive.

This clone appeared once. The J gene is TRBJ2-2, the V gene TRBV19, with 7 bases identical to TRBD1. V shed 3 bases, J shed 6 bases, and the junction held 4 bases outside the gene matches. From germline, CDR1 is LNHDA and CDR2 SQIVND (reference sequence). The CDR3 runs to 14 residues. CDR3 region: CASSMGTGAGELFF. The CDR3 DNA follows: TGTGCCAGTAGTATGGGTACAGGGGCCGGGGAGCTGTTTTTT.

The chain carries TRBV5-1 and TRBJ2-3, with a weak D call TRBD2 (6 bases). With 0 bases removed from V and 2 bases from J, the gap between germline ends came to 10 bases. The germline gives CDR1 SGHRS, CDR2 YFSETQ. This CDR3 is 15 amino acids long. The CDR3 region has the DNA TGCGCCAGCAGCTTGGCTGGCGGGGACACAGATACGCAGTATTTT. It yields the protein CASSLAGGDTDTQYF.

The chain combines TRBV7-2 with TRBJ2-6; 11 bases map to TRBD1. The V segment lost 4 bases and the J segment 2 bases; nucleotides outside the gene matches: 10. CDR1 is SGHTA, CDR2 FQGNSA, per germline. The CDR3 sequence is 19 residues long. CDR3 DNA sequence: TGTGCCAGCAGCTGGGATTTAGGACAGGGGGCGGCTGGGGCCAACGTCCTGACTTTC. It codes for CASSWDLGQGAAGANVLTF.

This clone was found a few times. CDR3: CASSGQAGSTDTQYF. Here the CDR3 DNA reads TGTGCCAGCAGTGGTCAGGCGGGGAGCACAGATACGCAGTATTTT. The chain joins TRBV6-4 to TRBJ2-3; perhaps TRBD2 as D (6 bases). This CDR3 contains 15 residues. V lost 4 bases and J lost 0, with 11 bases in between. Germline CDR1 reads MRHNA; CDR2 reads SNTAGT.

CDR3 bases: TGTGCCAGCAGTGATGAAGGAGGTACTGAAGCTTTCTTT. Translating it yields CASSDEGGTEAFF. The chain carries TRBV2 and TRBJ1-1; D call uncertain. V dropped 3 bases and J dropped 5 bases, with 10 bases sitting between them. Germline V gene lookup returns CDR1 SNHLY and CDR2 FYNNEI. The CDR3 sequence is 13 residues long.

The CDR3 nucleotides are TGTGCCAGCAGCCCCCCGACAAGAGCCTACGAGCAGTACTTC. Translation: CASSPPTRAYEQYF. The V and J genes are TRBV2 and TRBJ2-7; D is ambiguous. Trimming took 6 bases from V and 2 from J, leaving 14 bases between them. This CDR3 has 14 amino acids. Looked up from germline, CDR1 is SNHLY and CDR2 is FYNNEI.

The rearrangement links TRBV2 to TRBJ1-6, with D unresolved. Trimming stripped 3 bases from V and 7 bases from J, with 7 bases between. CDR1 and CDR2 from the germline V gene are SNHLY and FYNNEI. The length of the CDR3 is 13 residues. The CDR3 loop reads CASSDGPNSPLHF. CDR3 sequence (DNA): TGTGCCAGCAGTGACGGTCCAAATTCACCCCTCCACTTT.

The chain employs TRBV27 and TRBJ2-7; TRBD2 aligns across 7 bases. J lost 3 bases, V lost 6 bases, and 5 bases had no gene match. The CDR3 loop spans 13 amino acids. CDR1 is MNHEY and CDR2 is SMNVEV in the germline V gene (reference sequence). The chain's CDR3 is CASRQRGGYEQYF. The CDR3, as DNA: TGTGCCAGCAGGCAGCGGGGTGGCTACGAGCAGTACTTC.

The V gene is TRBV10-3, the J gene TRBJ2-3; TRBD1 agrees at 10 bases. After removal of 4 bases from V and 1 base from J, the junction contained 8 bases not matched to a gene. This CDR3 region has 17 residues. From germline, CDR1 is ENHRY and CDR2 SYGVKD. CDR3 nucleotide sequence: TGTGCCATCAGTGGGCCTGGACAGGGGGAGGGCACAGATACGCAGTATTTT. It is translated as CAISGPGQGEGTDTQYF.

The chain recombines TRBV21-1 with TRBJ1-5. TRBV21-1 is a known pseudogene. The CDR3 contains 15 residues. The CDR3 nucleotides are TGTGCCAGCAGCAAAGTAAGGAGGGGAGATCAGCCCCAGCATTTT. It is translated as CASSKVRRGDQPQHF.

The chain joins TRBV2 to TRBJ2-2; TRBD1 aligns across 9 bases. Germline CDR1 reads SNHLY; CDR2 reads FYNNEI. The CDR3 totals 13 residues. J lost 6 bases, V lost 9 bases, and 5 bases had no gene match. As DNA, the CDR3 is TGTGCCAGGGCTCGGGACAGGGCCGGGGAGCTGTTTTTT. Protein sequence: CARARDRAGELFF.

The chain combines TRBV20-1 with TRBJ2-7, with a possible D match to TRBD2 (5 bases). The CDR3 contains 11 residues. Germline V gives CDR1 DFQATT, CDR2 SNEGSKA (reference sequence). With 6 bases removed from V and 6 bases from J, the gap between germline ends came to 12 bases. The CDR3 here is CSAPIGGEQYF. CDR3 DNA sequence: TGCAGTGCCCCTATAGGAGGCGAGCAGTACTTC.

V usage is TRBV5-1 and J usage is TRBJ2-1; TRBD2 matches at 9 bases. Trimming took 0 bases from V and 5 from J; bases not matched to a gene: 3. The CDR3 is 15 residues long. Germline loops: CDR1 SGHRS, CDR2 YFSETQ. The CDR3 loop is CASSLAAGGHNEQFF. As DNA, the CDR3 is TGCGCCAGCAGCTTGGCAGCGGGGGGCCACAATGAGCAGTTCTTC.

This clone was recorded only once. This chain uses TRBV5-6 with TRBJ2-1; D is unclear. The CDR3 spans 11 residues. V gave up 7 bases and J gave up 1 base, with 3 bases separating them. CDR1 is SGHDT and CDR2 is YYEEEE in the germline V gene. CDR3 DNA sequence: TGTGCCAGCGAGTCCTACAATGAGCAGTTCTTC. Its translation is CASESYNEQFF.

The CDR3 loop is CASRMDRARSGNTIYF. The CDR3 nucleotides are TGTGCCAGCAGGATGGACAGGGCACGCTCTGGAAACACCATATATTTT. The chain carries TRBV4-2 and TRBJ1-3; 8 nucleotides match TRBD1. Germline assignment: CDR1 LGHNA and CDR2 YNFKEQ. The CDR3 spans 16 residues. Unmatched junction bases numbered 7, after V lost 6 bases and J lost 0 bases.

The V call is TRBV6-5, the J call TRBJ1-3; D not resolved. The CDR3 consists of 12 residues. V was cut by 8 bases and J by 0 bases, with 5 bases left in between. The V gene's germline CDR1 is MNHEY and CDR2 SVGAGI. The CDR3 DNA reads as TGTGCCAGCCTTAGCTCTGGAAACACCATATATTTT. Its translation is CASLSSGNTIYF.

The chain employs TRBV7-9 and TRBJ1-2; 9 bases match TRBD1. CDR1 is SEHNR, CDR2 FQNEAQ, per germline (reference sequence). This CDR3 is built from 17 residues. J was trimmed by 7 bases and V by 0 bases; bases with no gene match: 12. In DNA form, the CDR3 reads TGTGCCAGCAGCTTAGCGCGGATGACAGGGGGAGGTCGTGGCTACACCTTC. This sequence encodes CASSLARMTGGGRGYTF.

The chain is built from TRBV28 and TRBJ1-2, with D possibly TRBD1 on 6 matching bases. With 9 bases removed from V and 5 bases from J, the gap between germline ends came to 16 bases. The CDR3 totals 13 residues. Germline V gene lookup returns CDR1 MDHEN and CDR2 SYDVKM. The CDR3 protein is CASSKGQLYGYTF. As DNA, the CDR3 is TGTGCCAGTTCAAAAGGACAGCTTTATGGCTACACCTTC.

This clone was recorded only once. This chain connects TRBV28 to TRBJ2-1; 8 bases match TRBD1. With 4 bases clipped from V and 0 bases from J, the junction kept 14 bases outside the gene matches. The CDR3 runs to 19 residues. CDR1 is MDHEN, CDR2 SYDVKM, per germline. The CDR3 sequence: CASSSVTGVLPHSYNEQFF. In nucleotides, the CDR3 is TGTGCCAGCAGTTCGGTGACAGGGGTCCTTCCTCACTCCTACAATGAGCAGTTCTTC.

The rearrangement joins TRBV25-1 to TRBJ1-2, with 11 bases aligning to TRBD1. Germline V gene data show CDR1 as MGHDK and CDR2 as SYGVNS. This CDR3 contains 13 residues. Trimming at V came to 6 bases and at J to 10 bases, leaving 7 bases not matched to a gene. CDR3 bases: TGTGCCAGCAGCTTGGGACAGGGGGTGCCCTACACCTTC. Translation gives CASSLGQGVPYTF.

The chain carries TRBV18 and TRBJ2-5; weak D call: TRBD2 (6 bases). V was trimmed by 2 bases and J by 4 bases, leaving 11 bases between them. Germline V gene sequence: CDR1 KGHSH, CDR2 LQKENI. The CDR3 spans 14 residues. Written as DNA, the CDR3 is TGTGCCAGCTCACCAAATCAGGGAGGAGAGACCCAGTACTTC. It yields the protein CASSPNQGGETQYF.

This clone was seen only a few times. The genes are TRBV28 and TRBJ2-7; weak D call: TRBD2 (6 bases). CDR3 length: 13 amino acids. The germline V gene has CDR1 MDHEN and CDR2 SYDVKM. V lost 5 bases to trimming and J lost 3 bases, with 11 bases between them. This CDR3 reads CASSAGEDYEQYF. CDR3 coding DNA: TGTGCCAGCAGTGCTGGGGAGGACTACGAGCAGTACTTC. The full variable domain, with the rest looked up from reference TRBV28 and TRBJ2-7, is DVKVTQSSRYLVKRTGEKVFLECVQDMDHENMFWYRQDPGLGLRLIYFSYDVKMKEKGDIPEGYSVSREKKERFSLILESASTNQTSMYLCASSAGEDYEQYFGPGTRLTVT.